The source of this T cell receptor beta chain is a study of cytomegalovirus exposure and HLA in healthy donors. Overall study findings and caveats: Later analysis associated a missense DCLRE1C variant with TCR beta V- and J-gene trimming. Researchers reported in a later analysis that common viral pathogens appeared linked to several top clusters.

Whereas donors were nominally healthy upon sampling, unrecorded immune exposures were probable. A word on this clone: What it binds is unknown.

Researchers ran the PCR with 60 Vbeta and 13 Jbeta primers. Here immunoSEQ multiplex PCR was the method, and the copy in TCRdb shows in-frame clones only, minus some. Of under 250,000 clones listed, 76% are singletons. The source of this sequence is a man aged 18 to 35 in good health and CMV-seronegative. Specimen: PBMCs.

This CDR3 reads CATSRDRGSSGRAGEQYF. For the CDR3, the DNA is TGTGCCACCAGCAGAGATCGGGGATCTAGCGGGAGGGCCGGCGAGCAGTACTTC. The chain links TRBV15 to TRBJ2-7; TRBD2 matches 12 bases. CDR3 length equals 18 residues. CDR1 is LNHNV, CDR2 YYDKDF, per germline (reference sequence). J was trimmed by 6 bases and V by 0 bases; bases with no gene match: 12.